The 16 T cell receptor beta chains presented below share a single source sample, sequenced in a study of low-dose radiotherapy and immunotherapy resistance in tumors. Time point given: before trial treatment. With a V-primer adapter and a constant-region primer, TCRs were amplified for approximately 20 PCR cycles. TCRdb re-derived calls from the reads in MiXCR, one entry per CDR3 protein. The sample gives tens of thousands of distinct CDR3 sequences, approximately 12% of which show up once; about 6% is in the top ten. The sample here was PBMCs, taken before treatment. These receptors were obtained from a female donor with ovarian cancer.

The table lists this clonotype with many counts. This rearrangement joins TRBV27 to TRBJ1-5; D might be TRBD1 (5 bases). This CDR3 has 13 amino acids. Deletions cut 7 bases from V and 7 bases from J, with 14 bases between. Germline V CDR1 and CDR2: MNHEY, SMNVEV (reference sequence). CDR3 sequence: CASTAGGGQPQHF. The CDR3 DNA reads as TGTGCCAGCACCGCGGGGGGAGGCCAGCCCCAGCATTTT.

With regard to this clonotype: A far larger clone is off by one base, so a read error is likely. This sequence joins TRBV20-1 and TRBJ2-4; D may be TRBD2 (6 bases). Germline values: CDR1 DFQATT, CDR2 SNEGSKA (reference sequence). Trimming stripped 4 bases from V and 13 bases from J, with 32 bases between. This CDR3 contains 17 residues. The CDR3: CSAKTILASYSYNEQYF. CDR3 coding DNA: TGCAGTGCTAAGACCATTCTAGCGAGTTACTCCTACAATGAGCAGTACTTC.

This clonotype was seen more than once but under ten times. The limits of the CDR3 on the DNA are not certain, so only TCRdb's listed CDR3 is given. The V call is TRBV28, the J call TRBJ2-7; TRBD1, the D gene given by the table, was not confirmed from the DNA. In germline, CDR1 is MDHEN, CDR2 SYDVKM. A total of 15 residues make up the CDR3, ends included. The CDR3 region is CASSSSDRGAYEQYF.

J is TRBJ2-7 and V is TRBV29-1; 8 bases are shared with TRBD1. The germline V gene has CDR1 SQVTM and CDR2 ANQGSEA. Trimming at V came to 4 bases and at J to 5 bases, leaving 13 bases not matched to a gene. The CDR3 length is 15 residues. Written as DNA, the CDR3 is TGCAGCGTTGGGATTCGGCAGGGGGCGGTCGACGAGCAGTACTTC. Translation gives CSVGIRQGAVDEQYF.

This clonotype was observed at least ten times. The J gene is TRBJ2-4, the V gene TRBV2, with a tentative D call TRBD1 (6 bases). CDR1 is SNHLY and CDR2 is FYNNEI in the germline V gene. This CDR3 comprises 16 residues. V gave up 0 bases and J gave up 6 bases, with 15 bases separating them. DNA of the CDR3: TGTGCCAGCAGTGAAGCGCTTCCAGGGGCCCTAAACATTCAGTACTTC. Its translation: CASSEALPGALNIQYF.

In this sample, this clonotype turned up a few times. The rearrangement joins TRBV28 to TRBJ1-5; TRBD1 might be the D (5 bases). V lost 6 bases and J 0 bases, leaving 6 bases between the germline ends. The CDR3 consists of 13 residues. Germline V CDR1 and CDR2: MDHEN, SYDVKM. This CDR3 is CASRTDSNQPQHF. The CDR3 DNA sequence: TGTGCCAGCAGGACAGATAGCAATCAGCCCCAGCATTTT.

In this sample, this clonotype turned up many times. The rearrangement joins TRBV29-1 to TRBJ1-1; 7 nucleotides align to TRBD1. CDR3 length: 13 amino acids. The germline V gene encodes CDR1 SQVTM and CDR2 ANQGSEA. V lost 7 bases, J lost 0 bases, and 5 bases stayed unmatched. CDR3 sequence (DNA): TGCAGCGGGAAACAGGGGATGAACACTGAAGCTTTCTTT. Translation: CSGKQGMNTEAFF.

The J gene is TRBJ1-4, the V gene TRBV5-6; D not resolved. V lost 4 bases and J 8 bases, leaving 12 bases between the germline ends. In germline, CDR1 is SGHDT, CDR2 YYEEEE. The length of the CDR3 is 13 residues. The CDR3: CASSLKGEEKLFF. The CDR3 DNA reads TGTGCCAGCAGCCTAAAAGGAGAAGAAAAACTGTTTTTT.

This clonotype has at least ten counts. This chain connects TRBV11-2 to TRBJ2-5; 11 nucleotides align to TRBD1. The CDR3 contains 18 residues. V lost 2 bases and J lost 5; bases outside the gene matches: 13. Per the germline V gene, CDR1 is SGHAT and CDR2 is FQNNGV. CDR3 sequence (DNA): TGTGCCAGCAGCTTACAAGGGACAGGGACAGGGGGTGGTGAGACCCAGTACTTC. It yields the protein CASSLQGTGTGGGETQYF.

Many counts were recorded for this clonotype. The rearrangement uses TRBV2 and TRBJ2-2; 11 positions match TRBD2. V was clipped by 8 bases and J by 4 bases; unmatched bases: 9. Germline assignment: CDR1 SNHLY and CDR2 FYNNEI. This CDR3 contains 16 residues. The chain's CDR3 is CASYQYLAGGTGELFF. The CDR3 DNA sequence: TGTGCCAGCTACCAATACCTAGCGGGAGGCACCGGGGAGCTGTTTTTT.

This clonotype was seen repeatedly, ten times or more. The rearrangement joins TRBV28 to TRBJ2-7; no reliable D call. The ends were cut back, 6 bases at V and 5 bases at J, with 14 bases in the middle. The CDR3 covers 13 residues. Germline V gene data show CDR1 as MDHEN and CDR2 as SYDVKM. Here the CDR3 reads CASSSPLGHEQYF. DNA of the CDR3: TGTGCCAGCAGCTCTCCCCTCGGACACGAGCAGTACTTC.

This clonotype was seen many times. Sequence at one end of the junction differs from germline and may be a read error. The rearrangement joins TRBV5-1 to TRBJ2-2; no clear D. Germline lookup yields CDR1 SGHRS and CDR2 YFSETQ. The CDR3 consists of 13 residues. This chain's CDR3 is CATSLENTGELFF. DNA for the CDR3: TGCGCCACCAGCCTGGAAAACACCGGGGAGCTGTTTTTT.

This clonotype was counted at least ten times. The chain has TRBV20-1 and TRBJ2-2; 7 bases match TRBD1. V trimming: 6 bases; J trimming: 5 bases; junction bases outside the gene matches: 3. The germline V gene encodes CDR1 DFQATT and CDR2 SNEGSKA (reference sequence). The CDR3 is 12 residues long. CDR3 nucleotides: TGCAGTGCGGTACAGGGGACCGGGGAGCTGTTTTTT. Translating gives CSAVQGTGELFF.

A remark on this clonotype: A read error is possible here, since a much larger clone lies one base away. The V and J genes are TRBV28 and TRBJ2-7, with 7 bases fitting TRBD1. Per the germline V gene, CDR1 is MDHEN and CDR2 is SYDVKM. CDR3 length: 15 residues. The ends lost 6 bases at V and 7 bases at J; junction bases unmatched: 15. This CDR3 is CASSSTGDVHNEQYF. The CDR3 coding sequence is TGTGCCAGCAGCTCCACAGGGGACGTACACAATGAGCAGTACTTC.

This clonotype was seen many times. This chain links TRBV2 with TRBJ2-7; D unclear. V lost 5 bases, J lost 4 bases, and 6 bases lay in between. The CDR3 spans 11 residues. Germline assignment: CDR1 SNHLY and CDR2 FYNNEI. CDR3: CASSPPYEQYF. The CDR3 DNA is TGTGCCAGCAGTCCTCCGTACGAGCAGTACTTC.

This clonotype was picked up a small number of times. The J gene is TRBJ2-3, the V gene TRBV18; D is unresolved. Germline V lookup: CDR1 KGHSH, CDR2 LQKENI. This CDR3 has 14 residues. Trimming cost V 3 bases and J 4 bases, with 11 bases left between them. The CDR3 region is CASSPTQVADTQYF. Here the CDR3 DNA reads TGTGCCAGCTCACCGACTCAGGTGGCAGATACGCAGTATTTT.